This record concerns one T cell receptor beta chain sequence. Bulk TCR libraries were made with methods that had been previously described and with listed TCR primers. TCRdb processed the PCR reads anew with MiXCR; each CDR3 protein has one entry. Of about 640,000 distinct CDR3 sequences listed, 20% are singletons. Looked up from germline, CDR1 is SGHVS and CDR2 is FNYEAQ. V was clipped by 3 bases and J by 8 bases; unmatched bases: 9. This CDR3 is 16 amino acids long. The sample is drawn from a study of molecular identifiers for immune sequencing clone quantification. This clonotype originated in a human donor in good health. Some libraries in this study had Jurkat cell RNA spiked in. Specimen: naive CD8+ T cells from blood, with Jurkat cell RNA spiked in. The sample's subset: FACS-sorted CD8+CD4-CCR7+CD45RA+ naive T cells. The chain combines TRBV7-6 with TRBJ2-1; 11 bases map to TRBD2. This chain's CDR3 is CASSFQPGLAADEQFF. The DNA for the CDR3 is TGTGCCAGCAGCTTTCAACCGGGACTAGCGGCGGATGAGCAGTTCTTC.